Listed below are T cell receptor beta chains from one sample, sequenced in a study of tumor-infiltrating lymphocytes in oesophageal squamous cell carcinoma. One entry per CDR3 protein results from TCRdb running MiXCR on the PCR reads. The table includes around 6,300 distinct CDR3 sequences, roughly 15% detected once. The material sequenced was normal esophageal tissue next to the tumor. The origin of the receptors is a male donor with esophageal squamous cell carcinoma. CDR3s include the opening cysteine and the closing phenylalanine or tryptophan. A D gene is named only where the DNA matches it firmly. Clone size is given for some rows only: seen once, a few or many times, or a class if the clone is expanded.

V gene,D gene,clone size,J gene,CDR3 protein,CDR3 DNA
TRBV6-6,TRBD2,.,TRBJ2-3,CASSYGLARETQDF,TGTGCCAGCAGTTACGGACTAGCCAGAGAGACCCAGGACTTC
TRBV6-1,.,many,TRBJ1-6,CASRAQGLSPLHF,TGTGCCAGCAGGGCACAGGGATTATCACCCCTCCACTTT
TRBV6-1,.,many,TRBJ2-5,CASSEVRNNSPLHF,TGTGCCAGCAGTGAAGTCAGGAATAATTCACCCCTCCACTTC
TRBV7-9,.,large,TRBJ2-1,CASSLSSHEQFF,TGTGCCAGCAGCTTGAGCTCCCATGAGCAGTTCTTC
TRBV7-2,.,medium-sized,TRBJ1-4,CASSPGPTTNEKLFF,TGTGCCAGCAGCCCTGGGCCGACGACTAATGAAAAACTGTTTTTT
TRBV7-8,.,medium-sized,TRBJ1-5,CASSSPTASQHF,TGTGCCAGCAGCTCCCCCACAGCTTCACAGCATTTT
TRBV11-2,.,many,TRBJ2-7,CASSLGRGTSTEQYF,TGTGCCAGCAGCTTAGGAAGGGGGACGAGCACTGAGCAGTACTTC
TRBV19,TRBD1,few,TRBJ1-1,CASSPLQGTEAFF,TGTGCCAGTAGTCCCCTACAGGGGACTGAAGCTTTCTTT
TRBV19,.,many,TRBJ2-4,CASSIKVPGTQNIQYF,TGTGCCAGTAGTATAAAAGTGCCAGGCACCCAAAACATTCAGTACTTC
TRBV19,.,.,TRBJ1-1,CASIRTANTEAFF,TGTGCCAGTATTAGGACAGCTAACACTGAAGCTTTCTTT
TRBV20-1,.,few,TRBJ1-1,CSATKRTGQTEAFF,TGCAGTGCTACAAAACGAACAGGGCAGACTGAAGCTTTCTTT
TRBV11-2,TRBD2,many,TRBJ2-3,CASSLEIYGGLAGITDTQYF,TGTGCCAGCAGCTTAGAAATTTATGGTGGACTAGCGGGGATCACAGATACGCAGTATTTT
TRBV7-3,TRBD2,.,TRBJ2-1,CARGGALAGGLIYEEQFF,TGTGCCAGAGGGGGGGCACTAGCGGGGGGGCTTATTTACGAGGAGCAGTTCTTC
TRBV6-1,.,many,TRBJ1-2,CASKYRWDDHGYTF,TGTGCCAGCAAATATAGGTGGGACGATCATGGCTACACCTTC
TRBV5-6,.,many,TRBJ2-7,CASSYDGSYEQYF,TGTGCCAGCAGCTATGACGGCTCCTACGAGCAGTACTTC
TRBV12-3/TRBV12-4,.,medium-sized,TRBJ1-1,CASSLAGANTEAFF,TGTGCCAGCAGTTTAGCGGGAGCGAACACTGAAGCTTTCTTT